What follows are 15 T cell receptor beta chains derived from one specimen sequenced in a study of T cells after yellow fever vaccination. TCRdb processed the 5' RACE reads anew with MiXCR; each CDR3 protein has one entry. There are about 69,000 distinct CDR3 sequences in the sample; about 6% occur only once, and about 2% lies in the top ten. This material consisted of CD4+ T cells sorted from PBMCs, taken more than 14 days after the first yellow fever vaccination. The source of these receptors is a man aged 18 to 29 who received the YFV17D yellow fever vaccine.

This clonotype was seen repeatedly, ten times or more. J is TRBJ1-6 and V is TRBV3-1; D unclear. This CDR3 contains 14 residues. Germline CDR1 LGHDT, CDR2 YNNKEL (reference sequence). Trimming shortened V by 0 bases and J by 6 bases, and 6 bases separated the two germline ends. For the CDR3, the DNA is TGTGCCAGCAGCCAAGATCAGACTAATTCACCCCTCCACTTT. Its protein product is CASSQDQTNSPLHF.

This clonotype appeared many times. The rearrangement links TRBV7-2 to TRBJ2-1; D not resolved. Germline CDR1 SGHTA, CDR2 FQGNSA. This CDR3 is built from 14 residues. The V and J ends lost 3 bases and 9 bases respectively, with 15 bases between them. CDR3 protein: CASSLQALGFEQFF. The CDR3 DNA sequence: TGTGCCAGCAGCTTGCAGGCTTTAGGGTTTGAGCAGTTCTTC.

There are many counts of this clonotype. The J gene is TRBJ1-1, the V gene TRBV5-1; D is perhaps TRBD1 (6 bases). Germline CDR1 is SGHRS and CDR2 is YFSETQ. This CDR3 is built from 16 residues. The ends were cut back, 2 bases at V and 8 bases at J, with 22 bases in the middle. CDR3 protein: CASSLQTRTDSQEAFF. Here the CDR3 DNA reads TGCGCCAGCAGCTTACAGACCCGGACAGACTCCCAGGAAGCTTTCTTT.

This clonotype was observed at least ten times. The gene calls are TRBV20-1 and TRBJ2-2; D not resolved. Germline CDR1 is DFQATT and CDR2 is SNEGSKA (reference sequence). V was pared by 3 bases and J by 7 bases, with 12 bases between. This CDR3 spans 13 amino acids. CDR3 protein: CSASNYVDGELFF. CDR3 DNA sequence: TGCAGTGCTAGTAACTATGTCGACGGGGAGCTGTTTTTT.

This clonotype was detected a few times. The J gene is TRBJ1-6, the V gene TRBV18, with D maybe TRBD1 (6 bases). Trimming removed 6 bases from V and 5 bases from J, with 14 bases in between. The CDR3 spans 15 residues. Germline loops: CDR1 KGHSH, CDR2 LQKENI. The chain's CDR3 is CASSPVRGNNSPLHF. Here the CDR3 DNA reads TGTGCCAGCTCCCCGGTGAGGGGGAATAATTCACCCCTCCACTTT.

As regards this clonotype: A much larger clone differs by one base, so this may be a read error. The chain is built from TRBV18 and TRBJ2-3; D is possibly TRBD2 (6 bases). The V gene lost 3 bases and the J gene lost 6 bases, with 13 bases spanning the gap. Per the germline V gene, CDR1 is KGHSH and CDR2 is LQKENI. This CDR3 is 14 amino acids long. CDR3 coding DNA: TGTGCCAGCTCACCGCCGGGGGTGATTGATACGCAGTATTTT. Translation: CASSPPGVIDTQYF.

In its sample, this clonotype was seen a few times. V and J are TRBV20-1 and TRBJ2-5; D remains unclear. Germline V gives CDR1 DFQATT, CDR2 SNEGSKA (reference sequence). The length of the CDR3 is 13 residues. V was trimmed by 6 bases and J by 2 bases, leaving 13 bases between them. The chain's CDR3 is CSASLHNQETQYF. The CDR3 DNA reads TGCAGTGCATCACTACATAATCAAGAGACCCAGTACTTC.

This clonotype was detected ten times or more. This chain joins TRBV11-2 and TRBJ1-1; a possible D gene is TRBD1 (5 bases). CDR1 SGHAT and CDR2 FQNNGV come from the germline V gene. This CDR3 spans 12 amino acids. V was cut by 3 bases and J by 9 bases, with 11 bases left in between. In nucleotides, the CDR3 is TGTGCCAGCAGCTTCCGGGACTCTAAAGCTTTCTTT. Its translation: CASSFRDSKAFF.

This clonotype was counted ten times or more. The chain is built from TRBV2 and TRBJ2-1; 10 bases are shared with TRBD2. The CDR3 spans 17 residues. The ends lost 8 bases at V and 0 bases at J; junction bases unmatched: 10. Germline V gene sequence: CDR1 SNHLY, CDR2 FYNNEI. The DNA for the CDR3 is TGTGCCAGCTATCAAGCGGGGGGGCCCAGCTCCTACAATGAGCAGTTCTTC. Amino acid sequence: CASYQAGGPSSYNEQFF. Using reference TRBV2 and TRBJ2-1 for the parts outside the CDR3, the full variable domain is EPEVTQTPSHQVTQMGQEVILRCVPISNHLYFYWYRQILGQKVEFLVSFYNNEISEKSEIFDDQFSVERPDGSNFTLKIRSTKLEDSAMYFCASYQAGGPSSYNEQFFGPGTRLTVL.

The J gene is TRBJ1-2, the V gene TRBV7-9, with unresolved D. CDR3 length: 11 amino acids. The ends were cut back, 2 bases at V and 12 bases at J, with 10 bases in the middle. CDR1 and CDR2 (germline): SEHNR, FQNEAQ (reference sequence). CDR3 nucleotides: TGTGCCAGCAGCTTATCTGGGCGCGACACCTTC. Amino acid sequence: CASSLSGRDTF. The variable domain in full, completed from reference TRBV7-9 and TRBJ1-2, reads DTGVSQNPRHKITKRGQNVTFRCDPISEHNRLYWYRQTLGQGPEFLTYFQNEAQLEKSRLLSDRFSAERPKGSFSTLEIQRTEQGDSAMYLCASSLSGRDTFGSGTRLTVV.

This clonotype was detected many times. The chain links TRBV20-1 to TRBJ1-5; D is uncertain. V was clipped by 5 bases and J by 4 bases, with 9 bases between them. Germline CDR1 and CDR2: DFQATT and SNEGSKA (reference sequence). This CDR3 has 12 amino acids. The chain's CDR3 is CSALRENQPQHF. DNA of the CDR3: TGCAGTGCTCTTAGGGAGAATCAGCCCCAGCATTTT.

In its sample, this clonotype was seen many times. This chain connects TRBV6-5 to TRBJ1-5, with 7 bases matching TRBD1. The junction had 7 bases not matched to a gene; V was cut back by 5 bases and J by 9 bases. The CDR3 contains 13 residues. Germline assignment: CDR1 MNHEY and CDR2 SVGAGI. CDR3 loop: CASSNDRAGPQHF. CDR3 in DNA: TGTGCCAGCAGTAACGACAGGGCGGGGCCCCAGCATTTT.

This clonotype was recorded at least ten times. The CDR3 protein is CASSVGPGQLGQETQYF. The DNA for the CDR3 is TGTGCCAGCAGCGTAGGACCTGGACAACTAGGGCAAGAGACCCAGTACTTC. This rearrangement joins TRBV9 to TRBJ2-5; D tentatively reads TRBD1 or TRBD2 (5 bases each). Trimming stripped 0 bases from V and 2 bases from J, with 17 bases between. Per the germline V gene, CDR1 is SGDLS and CDR2 is YYNGEE. The CDR3 totals 17 residues.

This clonotype was observed many times. V is TRBV5-1 and J is TRBJ2-2; 9 nucleotides match TRBD2. The CDR3 is 15 amino acids. The J segment lost 1 base and the V segment lost 4 bases, leaving 2 bases of the junction unmatched. The germline V gene has CDR1 SGHRS and CDR2 YFSETQ. CDR3 bases: TGCGCCAGCAGCCTACTAGCGGGGAACACCGGGGAGCTGTTTTTT. It yields the protein CASSLLAGNTGELFF.

This clonotype was detected a few times. V and J are TRBV18 and TRBJ2-5; D may be TRBD1 (5 bases). Trimming pared 1 base from V and 1 base from J, leaving 7 bases between. This CDR3 contains 14 residues. Germline-derived CDR1 and CDR2 are KGHSH and LQKENI. The CDR3 DNA is TGTGCCAGCTCACCACGAGACAGCCAAGAGACCCAGTACTTC. Its protein product is CASSPRDSQETQYF.